Listed here are 10 T cell receptor beta chains from one sample, sequenced in a study of OX40 agonist ivuxolimab in advanced cancers. Generated by immunoSEQ multiplex PCR, the TCRdb table keeps only in-frame clones and is missing some. Of some 100,000 clones listed, 84% were seen once; the top ten hold 0.95% to 1.3%. Material: CD4+ or CD8+ T cells sorted from blood, obtained in a trial of the OX40 agonist ivuxolimab. The receptors here all came from an adult with an advanced solid tumor such as melanoma, head and neck, liver or kidney cancer.

This rearrangement joins TRBV10-3 to TRBJ1-1, with D possibly matching TRBD1 (5 bases). V was clipped by 6 bases and J by 1 base, with 12 bases between them. Germline V CDR1 and CDR2: ENHRY, SYGVKD. CDR3 length: 14 residues. CDR3 residues: CAISPGTSNTEAFF. The CDR3 region has the DNA TGTGCCATCAGCCCCGGGACCTCGAACACTGAAGCTTTCTTT.

The chain joins TRBV9 to TRBJ2-3; D is perhaps TRBD1 (6 bases). In germline, CDR1 is SGDLS, CDR2 YYNGEE. V gave up 0 bases and J gave up 1 base, with 12 bases separating them. This CDR3 has 16 amino acids. CDR3 in DNA: TGTGCCAGCAGCGTAGGGGCAGGGGTGGGCACAGATACGCAGTATTTT. Amino acids: CASSVGAGVGTDTQYF.

V gene TRBV25-1 combines with J gene TRBJ2-2, with D possibly being TRBD1 (6 bases). Germline lookup yields CDR1 MGHDK and CDR2 SYGVNS. The CDR3 length is 15 residues. V lost 3 bases and J 2 bases, leaving 10 bases between the germline ends. This CDR3 is CASSEAGANTGELFF. The CDR3 DNA follows: TGTGCCAGCAGTGAGGCAGGGGCAAACACCGGGGAGCTGTTTTTT. The complete variable domain, with remaining parts taken from reference TRBV25-1 and TRBJ2-2, reads EADIYQTPRYLVIGTGKKITLECSQTMGHDKMYWYQQDPGMELHLIHYSYGVNSTEKGDLSSESTVSRIRTEHFPLTLESARPSHTSQYLCASSEAGANTGELFFGEGSRLTVL.

The chain couples TRBV5-1 to TRBJ1-5; 7 nucleotides match TRBD1. Germline CDR1 reads SGHRS; CDR2 reads YFSETQ. The V gene end was trimmed by 4 bases and the J gene end by 2 bases; junction bases not matched to a gene: 3. The CDR3 runs to 14 residues. The CDR3: CASSPGQGNQPQHF. CDR3 bases: TGCGCCAGCAGCCCCGGACAGGGCAATCAGCCCCAGCATTTT.

This chain joins TRBV28 and TRBJ1-1, with TRBD1 as a possible D gene (6 bases). The CDR3 runs 15 residues. The ends were cut back, 2 bases at V and 4 bases at J, with 14 bases in the middle. Germline lookup yields CDR1 MDHEN and CDR2 SYDVKM. The CDR3 sequence is CASSLPGGARTEAFF. In DNA, the CDR3 is TGTGCCAGCAGTTTACCGGGGGGGGCTCGCACTGAAGCTTTCTTT.

The CDR3 nucleotides read TGTGCCAGCAGACGCCCGGGACAGAGCTACGAGCAGTACTTC. Its protein is CASRRPGQSYEQYF. The chain recombines TRBV6-6 with TRBJ2-7; 7 nucleotides match TRBD1. The CDR3 totals 14 residues. V was clipped by 6 bases and J by 3 bases; unmatched bases: 8. Germline CDR1 is MNHNY and CDR2 is SVGAGI (reference sequence).

This clone was picked up one time. This chain joins TRBV25-1 and TRBJ1-3; possible D gene TRBD1, 6 bases. V was trimmed by 2 bases and J by 2 bases, leaving 7 bases between them. This CDR3 has 14 residues. CDR1 is MGHDK, CDR2 SYGVNS, per germline. In DNA, the CDR3 is TGTGCCAGCAGTGAAACAGGGACTGGAAACACCATATATTTT. Translated: CASSETGTGNTIYF.

In regard to this clone: Additional DNA sequences in this sample encode the identical CDR3. The genes are TRBV7-2 and TRBJ2-1, with D hard to call. The CDR3 is 12 amino acids. V shed 1 base and J shed 5 bases, with 3 bases lying between them. From germline, CDR1 is SGHTA and CDR2 FQGNSA. CDR3 sequence reads: CASSLDNNEQFF. CDR3 DNA: TGTGCCAGCAGCTTAGACAACAATGAGCAGTTCTTC.

V is TRBV19 and J is TRBJ1-5, with 8 bases aligning to TRBD1. The CDR3 length is 16 residues. Germline V gene lookup returns CDR1 LNHDA and CDR2 SQIVND (reference sequence). With 9 bases clipped from V and 2 bases from J, the junction kept 12 bases outside the gene matches. The DNA for the CDR3 is TGTGCCAGCCAAAGTCCGGGACAGGTAGGCAATCAGCCCCAGCATTTT. Translated, it gives CASQSPGQVGNQPQHF.

V gene TRBV6-5 combines with J gene TRBJ1-5; 7 nucleotides match TRBD1. Germline CDR1 and CDR2: MNHEY and SVGAGI. The CDR3 is 14 residues long. After removal of 4 bases from V and 9 bases from J, the junction contained 9 bases not matched to a gene. The CDR3 is CASSLTGEGWPQHF. CDR3 DNA: TGTGCCAGCAGTTTAACAGGGGAAGGATGGCCCCAGCATTTT.